This T cell receptor (beta chain) stems from a study of spatial heterogeneity in lung cancer. From germline, CDR1 is KGHDR and CDR2 SFDVKD. J gave up 7 bases and V 3 bases, and 6 bases lay outside the gene matches. The CDR3 has 16 amino acids. Study-wide points: One measure, the expanded intratumoral alpha and beta TCR count, tracked tumor mutation counts.

As for time point: sample taken at primary tumor resection. TCRdb reanalysed the 5' RACE reads using MiXCR and keeps one entry per CDR3 protein. This sample has some 1,500 distinct CDR3 sequences, with around 9.8% found just once. On this clonotype itself: The antigen is not known. This beta chain turned up in a library designed for alpha chains; as an off-target read, its abundance says little.

The chain employs TRBV24-1 and TRBJ2-1; 12 bases agree with TRBD2. Sequencing was performed on lung tumor tissue, taken at surgery. The TCR sequence derives from a female donor with early-stage non-small cell lung cancer. CDR3 residues: CATSDELAGGRNEQFF. CDR3 DNA: TGTGCCACCAGTGATGAACTAGCGGGAGGCCGTAATGAGCAGTTCTTC.